This T cell receptor beta chain came from a study of response to subunit inactivated influenza vaccine. Whole-study results and caveats: Few new T cells, the authors suggested, are recruited by each seasonal influenza vaccination.

For this clonotype: Its matching antigen is unknown.

TCRdb processed the RT-PCR reads anew with MiXCR; each CDR3 protein has one entry. This table has 450,000 to 700,000 distinct CDR3 sequences, around 15% appearing once. Germline lookup yields CDR1 KGHSH and CDR2 LQKENI. The CDR3 is 16 residues long. With V trimmed by 4 bases and J by 0 bases, 5 bases remained unmatched. The V and J genes are TRBV18 and TRBJ2-1; TRBD1 agrees at 8 bases. This specimen consisted of PBMCs from blood, obtained approximately 13 days after vaccination. The sequence was obtained from a man between 45 and 60 years old who received an inactivated influenza vaccine. This chain's CDR3 is CASSLDRGSSYNEQFF. CDR3 coding DNA: TGTGCCAGCTCACTAGACAGGGGAAGCTCCTACAATGAGCAGTTCTTC.